This TCR beta chain is from a study of Ad26.COV2.S vaccination and SARS-CoV-2 variants. Looking at the study overall: The study gave Ad26.COV2.S intramuscularly, once or twice 56 days apart. Study results and caveats: A substantial breadth of spike-specific CD8+ and CD4+ T cell responses after vaccination has been reported.

Details on this clone: Its specificity is not known. At one boundary the junction diverges from the germline segment, which might be a read error.

As for treatment: around 19 received Ad26.COV2.S at low or high dose, single or two shots; about 5 received placebo; per-sample allocation not given. Collection of the samples took place on day 63 after the first injection of vaccine or placebo. An Ad26 vector expressing Wuhan-strain SARS-CoV-2 spike constituted the vaccine. The CDR3 loop spans 13 amino acids. Germline CDR1 reads LNHNV; CDR2 reads YYDKDF (reference sequence). Only in-frame clones appear in the TCRdb table, and some are missing; sequencing was by immunoSEQ multiplex PCR. The table lists around 450,000 clones, about nine tenths of them singletons.

The sequence came from a person between 18 and 65 years old who received the Ad26.COV2.S COVID-19 vaccine or a placebo. Sample: peripheral blood, taken in a trial of Ad26.COV2.S vaccine versus placebo. V usage is TRBV15 and J usage is TRBJ2-7; the D gene is possibly TRBD1 (5 bases). The CDR3 DNA reads as TGTGCCACCAGCAGAGAGCTGGCCCAGGGCCCGGTCTTC. It codes for CATSRELAQGPVF.